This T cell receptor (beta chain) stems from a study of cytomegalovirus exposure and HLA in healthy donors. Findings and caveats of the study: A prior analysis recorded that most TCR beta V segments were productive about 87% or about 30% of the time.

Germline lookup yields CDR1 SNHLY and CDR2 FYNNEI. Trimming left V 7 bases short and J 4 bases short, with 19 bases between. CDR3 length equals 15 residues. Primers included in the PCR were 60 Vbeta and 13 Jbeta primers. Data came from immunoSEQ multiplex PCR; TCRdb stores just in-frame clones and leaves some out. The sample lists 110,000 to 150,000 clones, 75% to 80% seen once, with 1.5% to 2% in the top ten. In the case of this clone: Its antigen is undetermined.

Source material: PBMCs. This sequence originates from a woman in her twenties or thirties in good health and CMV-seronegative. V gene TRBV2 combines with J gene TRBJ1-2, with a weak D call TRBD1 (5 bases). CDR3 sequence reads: CASMGFGGRAYGYTF. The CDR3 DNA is TGTGCCAGCATGGGTTTCGGGGGGAGGGCCTATGGCTACACCTTC.